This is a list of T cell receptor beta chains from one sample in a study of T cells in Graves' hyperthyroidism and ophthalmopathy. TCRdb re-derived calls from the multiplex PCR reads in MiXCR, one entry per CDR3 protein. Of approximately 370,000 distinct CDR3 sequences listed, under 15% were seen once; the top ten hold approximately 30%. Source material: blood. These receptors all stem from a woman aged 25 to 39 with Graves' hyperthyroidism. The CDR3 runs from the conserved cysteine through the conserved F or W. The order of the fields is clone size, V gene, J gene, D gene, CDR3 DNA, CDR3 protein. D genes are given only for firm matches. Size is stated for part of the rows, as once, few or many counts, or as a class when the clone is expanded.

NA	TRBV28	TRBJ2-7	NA	TGTGCCAGCAGTCTTACGAACTACGAGCAGTACTTC	CASSLTNYEQYF
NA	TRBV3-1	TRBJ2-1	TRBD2	TGTGCCAGCAGCCAAGAGGGACTACTAGTAAATGAGCAGTTCTTC	CASSQEGLLVNEQFF
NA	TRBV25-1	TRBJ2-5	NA	TGTGCCAGCAGTGAATATTTCACACTCCGAGAGACCCAGTACTTC	CASSEYFTLRETQYF
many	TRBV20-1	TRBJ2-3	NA	TGCAGTGCCGCCCCGGGGAGCACAGATACGCAGTATTTT	CSAAPGSTDTQYF
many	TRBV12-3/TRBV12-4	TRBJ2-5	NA	TGTGCCAGCAGTCCGGACTACCCGGGGGCCCAGTACTTC	CASSPDYPGAQYF
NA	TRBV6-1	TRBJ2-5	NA	TGTGCCAGCAGTCCCACTAGGGCAGAGACCCAGTACTTC	CASSPTRAETQYF
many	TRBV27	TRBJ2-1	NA	TGTGCCAGCAGTACTGCCTTAGCGACCGATTACAATGAGCAGTTCTTC	CASSTALATDYNEQFF
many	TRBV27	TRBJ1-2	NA	TGTGCCAGCAGTTTACAGGGAAACTATGGCTACACCTTC	CASSLQGNYGYTF
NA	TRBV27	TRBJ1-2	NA	TGTGCCAGCCGTTATAAGTATGGCTACACCTTC	CASRYKYGYTF
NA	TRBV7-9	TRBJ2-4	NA	TGTGCCAGCAGCTTAGCGCTGGCAGGCCGAAACATTCAGTACTTC	CASSLALAGRNIQYF
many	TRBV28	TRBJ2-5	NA	TGTGCCATAGCTACGGGCCTCCAAGAGACCCAGTACTTC	CAIATGLQETQYF
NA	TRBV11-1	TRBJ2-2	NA	TGTGCCAGCAGCTTTCCCGAACTCAGGGGTACCGGGGAGCTGTTTTTT	CASSFPELRGTGELFF
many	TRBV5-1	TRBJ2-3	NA	TGCGCCAGCAGTCGTTCGTCTAGCTATGGAGATACGCAGTATTTT	CASSRSSSYGDTQYF
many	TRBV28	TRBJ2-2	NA	TGTGCCAGCAGACTAAGGACAGCGGCGAACACCGGGGAGCTGTTTTTT	CASRLRTAANTGELFF
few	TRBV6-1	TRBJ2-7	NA	TGTGCCAGCACCCGTGGGGCAAGCTACGAGCAGTACTTC	CASTRGASYEQYF
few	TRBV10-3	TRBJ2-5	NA	TGTGCCATCTCAAAGGGCCCTCCCGGGGAAGAGACCCAGTACTTC	CAISKGPPGEETQYF